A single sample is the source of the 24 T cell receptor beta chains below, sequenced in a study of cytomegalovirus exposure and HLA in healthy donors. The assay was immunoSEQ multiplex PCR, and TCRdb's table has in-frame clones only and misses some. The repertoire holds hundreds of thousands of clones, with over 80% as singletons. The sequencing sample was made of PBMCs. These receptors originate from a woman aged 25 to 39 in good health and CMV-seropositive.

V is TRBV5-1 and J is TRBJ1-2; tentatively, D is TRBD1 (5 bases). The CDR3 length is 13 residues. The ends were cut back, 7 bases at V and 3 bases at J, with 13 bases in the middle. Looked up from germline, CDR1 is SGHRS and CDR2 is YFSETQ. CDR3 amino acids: CASAGDGDYGYTF. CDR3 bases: TGCGCCAGCGCCGGGGACGGGGACTATGGCTACACCTTC.

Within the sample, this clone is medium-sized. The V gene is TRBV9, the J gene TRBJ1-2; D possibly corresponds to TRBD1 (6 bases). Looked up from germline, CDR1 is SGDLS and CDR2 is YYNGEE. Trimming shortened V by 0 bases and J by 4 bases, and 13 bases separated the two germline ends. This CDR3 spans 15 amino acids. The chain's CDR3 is CASSVGGGLSYGYTF. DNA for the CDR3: TGTGCCAGCAGCGTAGGTGGGGGCTTGAGCTATGGCTACACCTTC. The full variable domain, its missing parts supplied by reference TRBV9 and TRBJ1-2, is DSGVTQTPKHLITATGQRVTLRCSPRSGDLSVYWYQQSLDQGLQFLIQYYNGEERAKGNILERFSAQQFPDLHSELNLSSLELGDSALYFCASSVGGGLSYGYTFGSGTRLTVV.

CDR3 residues: CATSLRAFDGEQYF. The CDR3 region has the DNA TGTGCCACCAGCTTAAGGGCCTTTGATGGGGAGCAGTACTTC. V and J are TRBV15 and TRBJ2-7; the D is unclear. V was clipped by 5 bases and J by 7 bases, with 18 bases between them. This CDR3 has 14 amino acids. CDR1 is LNHNV, CDR2 YYDKDF, per germline (reference sequence).

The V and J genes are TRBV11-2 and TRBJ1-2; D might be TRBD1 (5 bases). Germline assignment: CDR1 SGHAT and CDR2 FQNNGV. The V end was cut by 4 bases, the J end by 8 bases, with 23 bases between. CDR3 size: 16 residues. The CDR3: CASSSTQAGAVSGYTF. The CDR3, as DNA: TGTGCCAGCAGCTCGACCCAGGCTGGGGCGGTGAGCGGCTACACCTTC.

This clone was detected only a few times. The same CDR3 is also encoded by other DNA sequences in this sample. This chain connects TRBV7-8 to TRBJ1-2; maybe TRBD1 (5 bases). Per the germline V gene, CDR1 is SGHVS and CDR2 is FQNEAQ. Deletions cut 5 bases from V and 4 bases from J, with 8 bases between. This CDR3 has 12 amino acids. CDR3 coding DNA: TGTGCCAGCAGCCCAGGGAGCTATGGCTACACCTTC. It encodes CASSPGSYGYTF.

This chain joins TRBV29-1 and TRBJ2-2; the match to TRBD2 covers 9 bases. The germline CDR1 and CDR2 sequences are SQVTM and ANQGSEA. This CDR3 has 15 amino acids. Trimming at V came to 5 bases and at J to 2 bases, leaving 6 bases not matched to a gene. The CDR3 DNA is TGCAGCGTTTCTTTAGCGGGAGAAAACACCGGGGAGCTGTTTTTT. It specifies CSVSLAGENTGELFF.

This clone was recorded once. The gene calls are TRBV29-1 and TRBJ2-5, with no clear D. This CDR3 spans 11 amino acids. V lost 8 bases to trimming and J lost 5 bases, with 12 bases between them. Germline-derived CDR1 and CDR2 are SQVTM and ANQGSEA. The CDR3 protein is CSSHRWETQYF. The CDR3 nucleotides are TGCAGCTCTCATAGGTGGGAGACCCAGTACTTC.

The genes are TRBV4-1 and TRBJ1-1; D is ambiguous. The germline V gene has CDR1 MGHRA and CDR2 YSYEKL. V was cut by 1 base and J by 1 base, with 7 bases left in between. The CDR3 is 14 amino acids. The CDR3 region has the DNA TGCGCCAGCAGCCAAGTTTCCGCGAACACTGAAGCTTTCTTT. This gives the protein CASSQVSANTEAFF.

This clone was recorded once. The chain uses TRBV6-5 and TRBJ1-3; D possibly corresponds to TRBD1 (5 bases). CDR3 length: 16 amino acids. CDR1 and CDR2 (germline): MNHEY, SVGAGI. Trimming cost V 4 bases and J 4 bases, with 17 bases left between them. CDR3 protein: CASSSARGMWGNTIYF. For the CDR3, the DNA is TGTGCCAGCAGTTCCGCGAGGGGAATGTGGGGAAACACCATATATTTT.

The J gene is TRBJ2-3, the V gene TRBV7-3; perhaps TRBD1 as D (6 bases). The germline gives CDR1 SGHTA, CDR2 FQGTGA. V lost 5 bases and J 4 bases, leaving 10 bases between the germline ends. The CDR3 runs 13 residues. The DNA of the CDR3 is TGTGCCAGCAGCCCGGGGACACCAGATACGCAGTATTTT. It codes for CASSPGTPDTQYF.

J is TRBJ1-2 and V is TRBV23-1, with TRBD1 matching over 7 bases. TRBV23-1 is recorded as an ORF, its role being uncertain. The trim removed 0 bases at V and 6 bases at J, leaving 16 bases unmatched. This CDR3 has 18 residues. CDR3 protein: CASSQSIDWTGPTDGYTF. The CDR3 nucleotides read TGCGCCAGCAGTCAATCGATTGACTGGACAGGCCCTACCGATGGCTACACCTTC.

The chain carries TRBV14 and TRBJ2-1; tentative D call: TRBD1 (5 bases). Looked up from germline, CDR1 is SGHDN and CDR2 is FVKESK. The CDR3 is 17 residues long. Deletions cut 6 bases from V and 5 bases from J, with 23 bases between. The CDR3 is CASSTPRQLAIHNEQFF. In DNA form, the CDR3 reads TGTGCCAGCAGTACTCCTCGACAGTTGGCCATCCACAATGAGCAGTTCTTC.

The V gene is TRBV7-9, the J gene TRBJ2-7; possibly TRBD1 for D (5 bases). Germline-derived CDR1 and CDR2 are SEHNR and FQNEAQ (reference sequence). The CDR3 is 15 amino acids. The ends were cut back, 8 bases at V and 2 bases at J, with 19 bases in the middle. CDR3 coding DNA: TGTGCCAGCTACTCCCCGGCGGCAGGGACCTACGAGCAGTACTTC. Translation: CASYSPAAGTYEQYF.

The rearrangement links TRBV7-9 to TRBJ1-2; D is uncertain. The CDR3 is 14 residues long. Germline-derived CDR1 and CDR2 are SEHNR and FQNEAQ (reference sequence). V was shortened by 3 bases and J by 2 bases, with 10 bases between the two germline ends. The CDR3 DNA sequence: TGTGCCAGCAGCTTCAGCCGGGTGAACTATGGCTACACCTTC. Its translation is CASSFSRVNYGYTF.

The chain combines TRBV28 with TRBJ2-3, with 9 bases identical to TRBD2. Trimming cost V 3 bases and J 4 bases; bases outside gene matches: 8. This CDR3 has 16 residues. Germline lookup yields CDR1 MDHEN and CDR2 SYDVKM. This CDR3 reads CASSFIASGIADTQYF. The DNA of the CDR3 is TGTGCCAGCAGTTTTATAGCTAGCGGGATTGCAGATACGCAGTATTTT.

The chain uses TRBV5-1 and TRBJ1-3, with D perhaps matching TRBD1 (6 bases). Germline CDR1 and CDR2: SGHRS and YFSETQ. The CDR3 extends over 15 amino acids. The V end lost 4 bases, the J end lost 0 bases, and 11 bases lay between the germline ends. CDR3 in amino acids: CASSTGQSSGNTIYF. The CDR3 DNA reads TGCGCCAGCAGCACCGGACAGTCCTCTGGAAACACCATATATTTT.

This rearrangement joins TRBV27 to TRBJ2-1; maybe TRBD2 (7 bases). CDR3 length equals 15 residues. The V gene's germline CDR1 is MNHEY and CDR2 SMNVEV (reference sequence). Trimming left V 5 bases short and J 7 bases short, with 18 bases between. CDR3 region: CASSPSGLGGNEQFF. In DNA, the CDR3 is TGTGCCAGCAGTCCTAGCGGACTAGGGGGGAATGAGCAGTTCTTC.

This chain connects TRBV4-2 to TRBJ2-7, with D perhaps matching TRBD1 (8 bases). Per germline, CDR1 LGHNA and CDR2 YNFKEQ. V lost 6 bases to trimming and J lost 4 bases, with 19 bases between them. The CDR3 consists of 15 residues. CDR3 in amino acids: CASSRNRGGFYEQYF. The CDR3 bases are TGTGCCAGCAGTCGGAACAGGGGGGGATTTTACGAGCAGTACTTC.

CDR3 bases: TGTGCCTGGAGTAAAACTCCGAACACCGGGGAGCTGTTTTTT. Translating gives CAWSKTPNTGELFF. The chain employs TRBV30 and TRBJ2-2; D not resolved. The CDR3 sequence is 14 residues long. Germline assignment: CDR1 GTSNPN and CDR2 SVGIG (reference sequence). Trimming removed 2 bases from V and 0 bases from J, with 7 bases in between.

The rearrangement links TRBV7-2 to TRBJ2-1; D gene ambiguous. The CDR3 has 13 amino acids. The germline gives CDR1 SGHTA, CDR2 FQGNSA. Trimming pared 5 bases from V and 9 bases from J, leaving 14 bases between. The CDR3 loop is CASSPPDRSEQFF. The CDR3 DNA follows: TGTGCCAGCAGCCCCCCTGATAGGAGTGAGCAGTTCTTC.

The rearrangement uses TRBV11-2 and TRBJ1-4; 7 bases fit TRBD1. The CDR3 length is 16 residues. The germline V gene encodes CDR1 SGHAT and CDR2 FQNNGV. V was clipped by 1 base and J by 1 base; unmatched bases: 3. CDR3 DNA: TGTGCCAGCAGCTTAGTAGGGGGCGGAACTAATGAAAAACTGTTTTTT. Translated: CASSLVGGGTNEKLFF.

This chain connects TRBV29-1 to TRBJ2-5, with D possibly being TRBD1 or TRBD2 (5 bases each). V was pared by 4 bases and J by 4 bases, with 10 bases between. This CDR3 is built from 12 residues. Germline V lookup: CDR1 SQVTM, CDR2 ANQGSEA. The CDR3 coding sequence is TGCAGCGTTGTGACAGAGGGAGAGACCCAGTACTTC. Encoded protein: CSVVTEGETQYF.

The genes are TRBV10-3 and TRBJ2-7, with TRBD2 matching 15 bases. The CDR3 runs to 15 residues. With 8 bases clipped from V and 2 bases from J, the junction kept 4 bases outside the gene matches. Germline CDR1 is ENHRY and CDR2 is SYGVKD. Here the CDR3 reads CAIGLAGGETYEQYF. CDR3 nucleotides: TGTGCCATCGGACTAGCGGGAGGGGAGACCTACGAGCAGTACTTC.

CDR3 sequence reads: CASLVSPGDEQYF. DNA of the CDR3: TGCGCCAGCCTAGTGTCGCCTGGGGACGAGCAGTACTTC. J is TRBJ2-7 and V is TRBV10-2; D gene ambiguous. The CDR3 has 13 amino acids. The V end was cut by 8 bases, the J end by 5 bases, with 16 bases between. Germline values: CDR1 WSHSY, CDR2 SAAADI.